These 26 T cell receptor beta chains were sequenced from one sample in a study of blood T cell repertoires in COVID-19. Sequenced by immunoSEQ multiplex PCR; TCRdb stores in-frame clones only, minus some. The sample contains 150,000 or so clones, 85% to 90% of which appear only once. The sequenced sample consisted of peripheral blood. The receptors were gathered from a woman in her 70s with COVID-19, enrolled during active disease.

With regard to this clone: Other DNA variants within this sample encode the same CDR3. This chain uses TRBV3-1 (or the pseudogene TRBV3-2) with TRBJ1-5, with D possibly matching TRBD1 (5 bases). The germline gives CDR1 LGHDT, CDR2 YNNKEL (reference sequence). This CDR3 has 13 residues. The V end was cut by 1 base, the J end by 6 bases, with 7 bases between. Written as DNA, the CDR3 is TGTGCCAGCAGCCAAGGGGGCGGTCAGCCCCAGCATTTT. It is translated as CASSQGGGQPQHF.

The V and J genes are TRBV5-6 and TRBJ1-6, with TRBD1 matching over 7 bases. Germline lookup yields CDR1 SGHDT and CDR2 YYEEEE. This CDR3 has 13 amino acids. The junction had 5 bases not matched to a gene; V was cut back by 7 bases and J by 7 bases. CDR3 sequence (DNA): TGTGCCAGCGGGGACAGTCGGAATTCACCCCTCCACTTT. This encodes CASGDSRNSPLHF.

The CDR3 DNA follows: TGTGCCAGCAGTTTATTGGAGCGGGGCCGTGAGACCCAGTACTTC. Its protein product is CASSLLERGRETQYF. J is TRBJ2-5 and V is TRBV27; 7 bases are shared with TRBD2. Trimming at V came to 1 base and at J to 5 bases, leaving 7 bases not matched to a gene. The germline V gene has CDR1 MNHEY and CDR2 SMNVEV (reference sequence). The length of the CDR3 is 15 residues.

V usage is TRBV2 and J usage is TRBJ2-3; D might be TRBD2 (6 bases). The V and J ends lost 7 bases and 3 bases respectively, with 17 bases between them. CDR1 is SNHLY, CDR2 FYNNEI, per germline. The CDR3 runs to 15 residues. The CDR3: CASKYGLGGTDTQYF. CDR3 DNA: TGTGCCAGCAAATATGGGCTAGGAGGGACAGATACGCAGTATTTT. Variable domain in full (rest from reference TRBV2 and TRBJ2-3): EPEVTQTPSHQVTQMGQEVILRCVPISNHLYFYWYRQILGQKVEFLVSFYNNEISEKSEIFDDQFSVERPDGSNFTLKIRSTKLEDSAMYFCASKYGLGGTDTQYFGPGTRLTVL.

This clone was observed a single time. V usage is TRBV5-1 and J usage is TRBJ1-2, with a tentative D call TRBD1 (5 bases). V lost 4 bases to trimming and J lost 0 bases, with 10 bases between them. The V gene's germline CDR1 is SGHRS and CDR2 YFSETQ. There are 14 residues in the CDR3. This CDR3 reads CASSTNRPNYGYTF. CDR3 in DNA: TGCGCCAGCAGCACAAACAGGCCTAACTATGGCTACACCTTC. Complete variable domain (other parts from reference TRBV5-1 and TRBJ1-2): KAGVTQTPRYLIKTRGQQVTLSCSPISGHRSVSWYQQTPGQGLQFLFEYFSETQRNKGNFPGRFSGRQFSNSRSEMNVSTLELGDSALYLCASSTNRPNYGYTFGSGTRLTVV.

The chain links TRBV5-1 to TRBJ1-2; D perhaps matches TRBD1 (5 bases). This CDR3 comprises 16 residues. Germline CDR1 and CDR2: SGHRS and YFSETQ. V was cut by 4 bases and J by 6 bases, with 22 bases left in between. The DNA for the CDR3 is TGCGCCAGCAGCGAGAGGGAGGAGGGGAGAGGTCATGGCTACACCTTC. The encoded protein is CASSEREEGRGHGYTF. The entire variable domain, with the rest obtained from reference TRBV5-1 and TRBJ1-2, is as follows: KAGVTQTPRYLIKTRGQQVTLSCSPISGHRSVSWYQQTPGQGLQFLFEYFSETQRNKGNFPGRFSGRQFSNSRSEMNVSTLELGDSALYLCASSEREEGRGHGYTFGSGTRLTVV.

This clone was seen only once. This chain joins TRBV19 and TRBJ1-1; D possibly corresponds to TRBD1 (6 bases). This CDR3 region has 15 residues. V was shortened by 2 bases and J by 11 bases, with 21 bases between the two germline ends. Germline V lookup: CDR1 LNHDA, CDR2 SQIVND (reference sequence). The CDR3, as DNA: TGTGCCAGTAGTATAAGGGGCAGGGGCCGAGAGGAGGCTTTCTTT. Translation gives CASSIRGRGREEAFF.

The chain employs TRBV24-1 and TRBJ2-3; 7 bases agree with TRBD2. The germline gives CDR1 KGHDR, CDR2 SFDVKD. The CDR3 runs to 15 residues. The junction had 5 bases not matched to a gene; V was cut back by 3 bases and J by 3 bases. CDR3: CATSDRDSGTDTQYF. The CDR3 nucleotides are TGTGCCACCAGTGATCGGGATAGCGGGACAGATACGCAGTATTTT.

This chain links TRBV7-2 with TRBJ2-5; 8 bases are shared with TRBD1. The CDR3 loop spans 17 amino acids. Trimming removed 1 base from V and 2 bases from J; junction bases left unmatched: 9. CDR1 and CDR2 from the germline V gene are SGHTA and FQGNSA. In DNA form, the CDR3 reads TGTGCCAGCAGCTTAGTAGTAAGAAACAGGGGGCAAGAGACCCAGTACTTC. This translates into CASSLVVRNRGQETQYF.

The genes are TRBV3-1 (or the pseudogene TRBV3-2) and TRBJ1-2, with 9 positions matching TRBD1. The CDR3 extends over 15 amino acids. Per the germline V gene, CDR1 is LGHDT and CDR2 is YNNKEL (reference sequence). The J segment lost 2 bases and the V segment lost 4 bases, leaving 5 bases of the junction unmatched. The CDR3 sequence: CASSRKQGANYGYTF. The CDR3, as DNA: TGTGCCAGCAGCCGAAAACAGGGGGCAAACTATGGCTACACCTTC.

The CDR3 DNA sequence: TGTGCCTGGAGTGTACCCGGGAACCACCAAGAGACCCAGTACTTC. It specifies CAWSVPGNHQETQYF. The chain joins TRBV30 to TRBJ2-5; TRBD2 is a possible D gene (5 bases). This CDR3 has 15 residues. V gave up 0 bases and J gave up 0 bases, with 11 bases separating them. CDR1 and CDR2 from the germline V gene are GTSNPN and SVGIG (reference sequence).

The V call is TRBV18, the J call TRBJ2-1; 7 bases map to TRBD1. Germline V CDR1 and CDR2: KGHSH, LQKENI. Trimming took 2 bases from V and 6 from J; bases not matched to a gene: 7. The CDR3 runs to 15 residues. The chain's CDR3 is CASSPDRVLVNEQFF. The CDR3 bases are TGTGCCAGCTCACCAGACAGGGTCTTGGTCAATGAGCAGTTCTTC.

This clone has only a few counts. J is TRBJ2-7 and V is TRBV5-4, with D maybe TRBD2 (5 bases). Trimming left V 2 bases short and J 1 base short, with 10 bases between. Germline V lookup: CDR1 SGHNT, CDR2 YYREEE (reference sequence). The CDR3 runs 14 residues. The DNA of the CDR3 is TGTGCCAGCAGCTTCTTTCGGGGTTCCTACGAGCAGTACTTC. Amino acids: CASSFFRGSYEQYF. The full variable domain, its missing parts supplied by reference TRBV5-4 and TRBJ2-7, is ETGVTQSPTHLIKTRGQQVTLRCSSQSGHNTVSWYQQALGQGPQFIFQYYREEENGRGNFPPRFSGLQFPNYSSELNVNALELDDSALYLCASSFFRGSYEQYFGPGTRLTVT.

This chain links TRBV6-5 with TRBJ1-3, with D hard to call. CDR1 is MNHEY and CDR2 is SVGAGI in the germline V gene. Trimming stripped 0 bases from V and 3 bases from J, with 9 bases between. This CDR3 region has 15 residues. CDR3 in DNA: TGTGCCAGCAGTTACTCGTATCTCAGTGGAAACACCATATATTTT. Translated, it gives CASSYSYLSGNTIYF.

V usage is TRBV10-1 and J usage is TRBJ2-2, with D unresolved. The CDR3 spans 14 residues. Trimming removed 4 bases from V and 4 bases from J, with 10 bases in between. Germline assignment: CDR1 WNHNN and CDR2 SYGVQD (reference sequence). The CDR3: CASSGTAGTGELFF. CDR3 DNA sequence: TGCGCCAGCAGTGGTACAGCTGGCACCGGGGAGCTGTTTTTT.

V usage is TRBV19 and J usage is TRBJ1-2; D is ambiguous. From germline, CDR1 is LNHDA and CDR2 SQIVND (reference sequence). The V and J ends lost 4 bases and 3 bases respectively, with 15 bases between them. The length of the CDR3 is 15 residues. The chain's CDR3 is CASSTPWGSDYGYTF. The CDR3 nucleotides read TGTGCCAGTAGTACCCCTTGGGGTAGCGACTATGGCTACACCTTC.

V gene TRBV5-6 combines with J gene TRBJ2-7, with a weak D call TRBD1 (6 bases). V was pared by 0 bases and J by 5 bases, with 9 bases between. Germline CDR1 is SGHDT and CDR2 is YYEEEE. The CDR3 runs to 13 residues. The CDR3 sequence: CASSLGSGDEQYF. CDR3 sequence (DNA): TGTGCCAGCAGCTTGGGGTCAGGGGACGAGCAGTACTTC. Full variable domain (remainder filled in from reference TRBV5-6 and TRBJ2-7): DAGVTQSPTHLIKTRGQQVTLRCSPKSGHDTVSWYQQALGQGPQFIFQYYEEEERQRGNFPDRFSGHQFPNYSSELNVNALLLGDSALYLCASSLGSGDEQYFGPGTRLTVT.

V gene TRBV28 combines with J gene TRBJ1-6; TRBD1 is a possible D gene (6 bases). V was shortened by 3 bases and J by 4 bases, with 13 bases between the two germline ends. The CDR3 is 16 amino acids. Looked up from germline, CDR1 is MDHEN and CDR2 is SYDVKM. CDR3 protein: CASSLRGRGYNSPLHF. The DNA of the CDR3 is TGTGCCAGCAGTTTGAGGGGCAGGGGATATAATTCACCCCTCCACTTT.

V usage is TRBV9 and J usage is TRBJ2-5; TRBD1 might be the D (6 bases). V was shortened by 0 bases and J by 2 bases, with 14 bases between the two germline ends. The CDR3 is 16 residues long. Germline assignment: CDR1 SGDLS and CDR2 YYNGEE. As DNA, the CDR3 is TGTGCCAGCAGCGTAGGAGGGACACCGGGGCAAGAGACCCAGTACTTC. Amino acid sequence: CASSVGGTPGQETQYF.

The chain combines TRBV28 with TRBJ2-1; TRBD1 matches at 7 bases. V gave up 6 bases and J gave up 0 bases; unmatched junction bases: 5. Germline CDR1 reads MDHEN; CDR2 reads SYDVKM. This CDR3 region has 15 residues. The CDR3 here is CASSETGTSYNEQFF. The DNA for the CDR3 is TGTGCCAGCAGCGAGACAGGGACCTCCTACAATGAGCAGTTCTTC. Full variable domain (rest looked up from reference TRBV28 and TRBJ2-1): DVKVTQSSRYLVKRTGEKVFLECVQDMDHENMFWYRQDPGLGLRLIYFSYDVKMKEKGDIPEGYSVSREKKERFSLILESASTNQTSMYLCASSETGTSYNEQFFGPGTRLTVL.

V usage is TRBV2 and J usage is TRBJ1-4, with unresolved D. The germline gives CDR1 SNHLY, CDR2 FYNNEI. Trimming left V 6 bases short and J 0 bases short, with 8 bases between. This CDR3 region has 14 residues. Here the CDR3 reads CASRQNPTNEKLFF. For the CDR3, the DNA is TGTGCCAGCAGACAGAATCCAACTAATGAAAAACTGTTTTTT.

The gene calls are TRBV7-6 and TRBJ1-4; maybe TRBD1 (6 bases). CDR1 is SGHVS and CDR2 is FNYEAQ in the germline V gene. There are 18 residues in the CDR3. V lost 1 base and J 7 bases, leaving 22 bases between the germline ends. In nucleotides, the CDR3 is TGTGCCAGCAGCTTAGGGGGAATAACAGGGCTCGGCGTTGAAAAACTGTTTTTT. As protein: CASSLGGITGLGVEKLFF.

The V and J genes are TRBV5-1 and TRBJ2-5, with 8 positions matching TRBD2. The length of the CDR3 is 14 residues. Trimming removed 2 bases from V and 4 bases from J; junction bases left unmatched: 4. In germline, CDR1 is SGHRS, CDR2 YFSETQ. The CDR3: CASSFSGGAETQYF. CDR3 DNA sequence: TGCGCCAGCAGCTTTTCGGGGGGGGCAGAGACCCAGTACTTC.

This chain links TRBV5-6 with TRBJ1-5; D is possibly TRBD1 (5 bases). Germline CDR1 is SGHDT and CDR2 is YYEEEE. The CDR3 is 14 amino acids. Between the trimmed V and J ends, which lost 0 bases and 7 bases, there was a span of 11 bases. DNA of the CDR3: TGTGCCAGCAGCTTGGAGGGGTGGGGACAGCCCCAGCATTTT. It is translated as CASSLEGWGQPQHF.

The chain carries TRBV7-8 and TRBJ1-2, with TRBD1 matching over 7 bases. This CDR3 has 13 residues. V dropped 6 bases and J dropped 8; count of bases not matched to a gene: 9. Germline CDR1 is SGHVS and CDR2 is FQNEAQ. CDR3 nucleotides: TGTGCCAGCAGTGTACAGGGGTTTGACGGCTACACCTTC. It translates to CASSVQGFDGYTF.

The chain uses TRBV15 and TRBJ1-5; no clear D. V gave up 0 bases and J gave up 1 base, with 7 bases separating them. Germline V gene data show CDR1 as LNHNV and CDR2 as YYDKDF (reference sequence). The CDR3 has 15 amino acids. The CDR3 sequence: CATSRDRGSNQPQHF. In DNA form, the CDR3 reads TGTGCCACCAGCAGAGATCGGGGAAGCAATCAGCCCCAGCATTTT.